One sample yielded the 9 T cell receptor beta chains listed below, sequenced in a study of T cells after yellow fever vaccination. TCRdb re-called the 5' RACE reads with MiXCR, one entry per CDR3 protein. The sample has roughly 120,000 distinct CDR3 sequences, around 7.4% seen once; the top ten hold 2% to 3%. Sample: CD4+ T cells sorted from PBMCs, taken around 10 days after the first yellow fever vaccination. The receptors come from a man aged 18-30 years who received the YFV17D yellow fever vaccine.

There are many counts of this clonotype. V is TRBV11-2 and J is TRBJ1-1, with 8 bases aligning to TRBD1. Germline CDR1 and CDR2: SGHAT and FQNNGV. This CDR3 region has 13 residues. The V segment lost 6 bases and the J segment 8 bases; nucleotides outside the gene matches: 8. The CDR3 loop reads CASSTGTGKEAFF. The CDR3 DNA reads TGTGCCAGCAGTACCGGGACAGGAAAGGAAGCTTTCTTT. The variable domain in full, completed from reference TRBV11-2 and TRBJ1-1, reads EAGVAQSPRYKIIEKRQSVAFWCNPISGHATLYWYQQILGQGPKLLIQFQNNGVVDDSQLPKDRFSAERLKGVDSTLKIQPAKLEDSAVYLCASSTGTGKEAFFGQGTRLTVV.

This clonotype has a count of ten or more. This chain connects TRBV5-1 to TRBJ1-4, with D perhaps TRBD1 (5 bases). V was trimmed by 0 bases and J by 0 bases, leaving 9 bases between them. This CDR3 spans 16 amino acids. Germline values: CDR1 SGHRS, CDR2 YFSETQ. The CDR3: CASSLDGGATNEKLFF. For the CDR3, the DNA is TGCGCCAGCAGCTTGGACGGGGGGGCAACTAATGAAAAACTGTTTTTT.

This clonotype was seen many times. This chain connects TRBV14 to TRBJ1-4; D is uncertain. The CDR3 has 14 residues. CDR1 and CDR2 from the germline V gene are SGHDN and FVKESK. Trimming took off 4 bases at V and 1 base at J, with 7 bases between the two ends. The CDR3 reads CASSRRRTNEKLFF. The CDR3 DNA follows: TGTGCCAGCAGCCGACGGAGAACTAATGAAAAACTGTTTTTT.

This clonotype was recorded a few times. The rearrangement links TRBV20-1 to TRBJ1-4; D is unclear. The V end lost 4 bases, the J end lost 5 bases, and 11 bases lay between the germline ends. This CDR3 comprises 13 residues. Germline V CDR1 and CDR2: DFQATT, SNEGSKA (reference sequence). For the CDR3, the DNA is TGCAGTGCTAAGCCAGGCTTGAATGAAAAACTGTTTTTT. Its translation is CSAKPGLNEKLFF.

This clonotype has at least ten counts. The chain carries TRBV19 and TRBJ1-1; unclear D gene. CDR1 is LNHDA, CDR2 SQIVND, per germline (reference sequence). This CDR3 spans 13 amino acids. Trimming pared 4 bases from V and 4 bases from J, leaving 10 bases between. CDR3 coding DNA: TGTGCCAGTAGTAGGGGTTCCGGCACTGAAGCTTTCTTT. Encoded protein: CASSRGSGTEAFF.

This clonotype was recorded many times. J is TRBJ1-1 and V is TRBV7-8; a possible D gene is TRBD1 (5 bases). Deletions cut 5 bases from V and 1 base from J, with 20 bases between. The CDR3 covers 17 residues. The germline V gene has CDR1 SGHVS and CDR2 FQNEAQ. CDR3 in DNA: TGTGCCAGCAGCCTAGGTCGAAGGACAAGAGAGAACACTGAAGCTTTCTTT. As protein: CASSLGRRTRENTEAFF.

There are many counts of this clonotype. The chain joins TRBV4-3 to TRBJ1-6; maybe TRBD1 (6 bases). From germline, CDR1 is LGHNA and CDR2 YSLEER. The CDR3 runs 14 residues. Deletions cut 3 bases from V and 14 bases from J, with 17 bases between. The CDR3 region has the DNA TGCGCCAGCAGCCAGGGTAACAGGGCTGAGGCCCTCCACTTT. Its protein product is CASSQGNRAEALHF.

As regards this clonotype: Possible read error: a much larger clone is one base away. In this CDR3 the conserved last residue, phenylalanine or tryptophan, is missing, so a read error is likely. V and J are TRBV10-3 and TRBJ1-1; the D gene is possibly TRBD1 (6 bases). Between the trimmed V and J ends, which lost 6 bases and 8 bases, there was a span of 16 bases. The germline V gene encodes CDR1 ENHRY and CDR2 SYGVKD. CDR3 length equals 13 residues. CDR3 bases: TGTGCCATCAGGGGCCCCCAGGGGCCCGAAGCTTTCATT. Protein: CAIRGPQGPEAFI.

The sample holds many counts of this clonotype. A junction end diverges from the germline sequence, so it may reflect a read error. The chain uses TRBV7-2 and TRBJ1-1; tentative D call: TRBD1 (6 bases). The CDR3 is made up of 13 amino acids. Germline values: CDR1 SGHTA, CDR2 FQGNSA. CDR3 sequence: CASSLDRNTEAFF. The CDR3 DNA sequence: TGCGCCAGCAGCTTGGACAGGAACACTGAAGCTTTCTTT.